This T cell receptor (beta chain) was retrieved from a study of shared clonotypes between healthy human individuals. Study-wide points: Incomplete sequencing of sorted subsets was indicated by rarefaction despite large depth. The study found lower generation probabilities in non-shared clonotypes than in those shared by all four donors.

TCRdb's copy holds only in-frame clones and misses some; the assay was immunoSEQ multiplex PCR. The top ten hold more than 1.5% of the sample, which has about 2.2 million clones, about 92% seen once. The germline V gene encodes CDR1 LGHNT and CDR2 FRNRAP. The CDR3 sequence is 17 residues long. Unmatched junction bases numbered 8, after V lost 0 bases and J lost 2 bases. About this clone itself: Its cognate antigen is unknown.

Terminally differentiated effector memory CD45RA+ cells were excluded from the naive CD8 cells, which were CD45RO-negative and positively selected for CCR7. The study drew its donors from healthy HIV-negative adults without recent acute infections or vaccinations. The chain combines TRBV12-5 with TRBJ2-3; 7 bases are shared with TRBD2. The TCR was taken from a man between 18 and 35 years old in good health. Some clones in this sample may be carry-over from other donors' samples. Sequencing input: naive CD8+ T cells from PBMCs. The CDR3 nucleotides read TGTGCTAGTGGTTTGGTTCAAGCGGGAACCCACACAGATACGCAGTATTTT. Amino acid sequence: CASGLVQAGTHTDTQYF.